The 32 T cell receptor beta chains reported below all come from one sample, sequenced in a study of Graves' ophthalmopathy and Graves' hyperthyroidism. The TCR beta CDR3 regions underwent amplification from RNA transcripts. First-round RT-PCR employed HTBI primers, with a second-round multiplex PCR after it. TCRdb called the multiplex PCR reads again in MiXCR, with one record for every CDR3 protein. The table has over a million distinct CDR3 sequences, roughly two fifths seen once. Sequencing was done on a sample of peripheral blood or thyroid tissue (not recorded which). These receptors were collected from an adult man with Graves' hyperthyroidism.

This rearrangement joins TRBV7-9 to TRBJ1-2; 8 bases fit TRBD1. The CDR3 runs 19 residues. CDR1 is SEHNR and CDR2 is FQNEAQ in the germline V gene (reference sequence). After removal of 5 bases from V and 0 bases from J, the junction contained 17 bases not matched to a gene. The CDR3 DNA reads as TGTGCCAGCAGCGCCAGACCCCGACAGGGGACTAAAGCTAACTATGGCTACACCTTC. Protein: CASSARPRQGTKANYGYTF.

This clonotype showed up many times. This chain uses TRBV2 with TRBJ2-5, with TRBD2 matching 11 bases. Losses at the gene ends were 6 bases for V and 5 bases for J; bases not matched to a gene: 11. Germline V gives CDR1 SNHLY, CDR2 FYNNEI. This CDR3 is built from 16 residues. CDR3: CASRALAGGRQETQYF. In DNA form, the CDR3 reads TGTGCCAGCAGAGCCCTAGCGGGAGGACGGCAGGAGACCCAGTACTTC.

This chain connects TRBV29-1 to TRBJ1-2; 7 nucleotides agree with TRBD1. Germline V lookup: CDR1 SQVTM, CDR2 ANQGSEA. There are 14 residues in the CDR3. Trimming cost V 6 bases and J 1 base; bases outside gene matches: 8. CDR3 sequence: CSVGTGALNYGYTF. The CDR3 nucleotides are TGCAGCGTGGGCACAGGGGCTCTTAACTATGGCTACACCTTC.

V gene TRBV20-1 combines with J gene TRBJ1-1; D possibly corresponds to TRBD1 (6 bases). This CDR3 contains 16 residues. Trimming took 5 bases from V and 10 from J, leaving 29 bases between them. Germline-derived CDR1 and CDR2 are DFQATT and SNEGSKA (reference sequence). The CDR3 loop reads CSAPGQKPFLSRGAFF. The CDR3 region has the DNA TGCAGTGCTCCAGGACAGAAGCCGTTTCTAAGTCGCGGAGCTTTCTTT.

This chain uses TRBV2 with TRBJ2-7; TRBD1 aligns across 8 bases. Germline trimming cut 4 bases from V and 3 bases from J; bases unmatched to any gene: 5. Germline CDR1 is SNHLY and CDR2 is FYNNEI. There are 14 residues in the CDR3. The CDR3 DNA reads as TGTGCCAGCAGTGTAGACAGGGGAAACTACGAGCAGTACTTC. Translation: CASSVDRGNYEQYF.

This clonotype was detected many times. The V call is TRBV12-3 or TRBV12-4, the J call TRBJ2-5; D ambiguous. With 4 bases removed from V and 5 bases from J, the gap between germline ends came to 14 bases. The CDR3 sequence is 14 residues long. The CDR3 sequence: CASSSFRSGETQYF. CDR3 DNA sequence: TGTGCCAGCAGTTCTTTTCGTTCTGGGGAGACCCAGTACTTC.

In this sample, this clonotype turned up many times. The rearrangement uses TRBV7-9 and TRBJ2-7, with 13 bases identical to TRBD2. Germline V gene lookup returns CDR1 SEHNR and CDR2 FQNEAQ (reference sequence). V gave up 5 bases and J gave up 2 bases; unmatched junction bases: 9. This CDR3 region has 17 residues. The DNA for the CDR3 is TGTGCCAGCAGCCGAAGAGGACTAGCGGGAGCGACCTACGAGCAGTACTTC. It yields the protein CASSRRGLAGATYEQYF. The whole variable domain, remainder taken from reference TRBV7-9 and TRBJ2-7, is DTGVSQNPRHKITKRGQNVTFRCDPISEHNRLYWYRQTLGQGPEFLTYFQNEAQLEKSRLLSDRFSAERPKGSFSTLEIQRTEQGDSAMYLCASSRRGLAGATYEQYFGPGTRLTVT.

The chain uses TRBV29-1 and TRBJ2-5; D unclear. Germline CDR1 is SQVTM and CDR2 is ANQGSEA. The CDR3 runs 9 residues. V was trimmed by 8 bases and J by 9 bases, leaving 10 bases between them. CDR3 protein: CSPRMAQYF. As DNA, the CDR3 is TGCAGCCCTCGGATGGCCCAGTACTTC.

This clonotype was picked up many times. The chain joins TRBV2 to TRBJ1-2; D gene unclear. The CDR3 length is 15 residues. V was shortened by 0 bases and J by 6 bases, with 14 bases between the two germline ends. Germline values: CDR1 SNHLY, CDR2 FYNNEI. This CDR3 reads CASSEARSPMNGYTF. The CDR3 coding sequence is TGTGCCAGCAGTGAAGCTAGGTCCCCGATGAATGGCTACACCTTC.

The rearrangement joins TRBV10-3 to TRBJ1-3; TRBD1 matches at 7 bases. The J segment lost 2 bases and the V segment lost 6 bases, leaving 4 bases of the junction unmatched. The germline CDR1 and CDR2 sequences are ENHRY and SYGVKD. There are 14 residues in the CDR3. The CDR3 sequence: CAIRPGGTGNTIYF. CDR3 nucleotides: TGTGCCATCAGACCAGGGGGAACTGGAAACACCATATATTTT.

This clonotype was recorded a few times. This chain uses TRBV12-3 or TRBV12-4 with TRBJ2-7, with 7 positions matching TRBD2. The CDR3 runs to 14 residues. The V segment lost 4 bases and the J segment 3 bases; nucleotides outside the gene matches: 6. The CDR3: CASSYERGYYEQYF. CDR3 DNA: TGTGCCAGCAGTTATGAGCGGGGATACTACGAGCAGTACTTC.

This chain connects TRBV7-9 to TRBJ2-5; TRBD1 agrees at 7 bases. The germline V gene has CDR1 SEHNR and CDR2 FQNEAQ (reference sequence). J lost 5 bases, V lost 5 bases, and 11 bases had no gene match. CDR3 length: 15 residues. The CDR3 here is CASSPRQGNVETQYF. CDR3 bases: TGTGCCAGCAGCCCCCGACAGGGTAATGTGGAGACCCAGTACTTC. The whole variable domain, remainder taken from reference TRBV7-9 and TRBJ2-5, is DTGVSQNPRHKITKRGQNVTFRCDPISEHNRLYWYRQTLGQGPEFLTYFQNEAQLEKSRLLSDRFSAERPKGSFSTLEIQRTEQGDSAMYLCASSPRQGNVETQYFGPGTRLLVL.

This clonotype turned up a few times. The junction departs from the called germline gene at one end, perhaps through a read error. The CDR3 spells CASSARDRVAEQYF. The CDR3 DNA is TGTGCCAGCAGCGCCAGGGACAGGGTAGCCGAGCAGTACTTC. The rearrangement links TRBV5-1 to TRBJ2-7, with 9 positions matching TRBD1. The CDR3 runs 14 residues. The germline CDR1 and CDR2 sequences are SGHRS and YFSETQ.

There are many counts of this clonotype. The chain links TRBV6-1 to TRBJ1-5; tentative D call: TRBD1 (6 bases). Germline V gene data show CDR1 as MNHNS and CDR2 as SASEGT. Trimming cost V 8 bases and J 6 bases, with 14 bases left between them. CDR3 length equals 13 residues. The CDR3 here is CASGGGFAQPQHF. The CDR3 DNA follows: TGTGCCAGCGGCGGGGGCTTTGCTCAGCCCCAGCATTTT.

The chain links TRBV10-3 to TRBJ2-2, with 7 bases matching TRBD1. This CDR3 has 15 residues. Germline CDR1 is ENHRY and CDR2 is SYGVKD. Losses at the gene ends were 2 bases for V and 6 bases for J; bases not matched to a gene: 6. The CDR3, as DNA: TGTGCCATCAGTGAGCCCAAGGGGGCGGCCGGGGAGCTGTTTTTT. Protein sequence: CAISEPKGAAGELFF.

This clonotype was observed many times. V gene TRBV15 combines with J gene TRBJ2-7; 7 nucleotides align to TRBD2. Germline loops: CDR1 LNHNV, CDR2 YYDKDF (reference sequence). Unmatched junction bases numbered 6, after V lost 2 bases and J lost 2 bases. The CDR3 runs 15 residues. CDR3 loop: CATSRIRDYAYEQYF. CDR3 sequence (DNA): TGTGCCACCAGCAGAATCCGGGACTACGCCTACGAGCAGTACTTC. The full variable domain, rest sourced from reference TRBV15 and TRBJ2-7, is DAMVIQNPRYQVTQFGKPVTLSCSQTLNHNVMYWYQQKSSQAPKLLFHYYDKDFNNEADTPDNFQSRRPNTSFCFLDIRSPGLGDTAMYLCATSRIRDYAYEQYFGPGTRLTVT.

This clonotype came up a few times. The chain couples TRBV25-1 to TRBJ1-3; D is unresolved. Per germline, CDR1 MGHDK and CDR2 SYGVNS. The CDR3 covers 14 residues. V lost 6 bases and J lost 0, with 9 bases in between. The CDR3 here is CASSPHHSGNTIYF. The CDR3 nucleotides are TGTGCCAGCAGCCCTCACCACTCTGGAAACACCATATATTTT.

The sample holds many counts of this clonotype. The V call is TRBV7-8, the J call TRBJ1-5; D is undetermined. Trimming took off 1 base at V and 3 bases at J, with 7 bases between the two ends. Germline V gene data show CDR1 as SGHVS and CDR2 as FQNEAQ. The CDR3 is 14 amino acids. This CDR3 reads CASSLDLFNQPQHF. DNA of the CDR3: TGTGCCAGCAGCTTAGATTTGTTCAATCAGCCCCAGCATTTT.

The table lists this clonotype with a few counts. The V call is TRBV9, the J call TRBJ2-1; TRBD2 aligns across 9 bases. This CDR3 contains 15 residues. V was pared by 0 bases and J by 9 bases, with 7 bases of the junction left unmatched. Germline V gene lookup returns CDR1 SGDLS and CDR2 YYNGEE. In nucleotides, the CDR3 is TGTGCCAGCAGCGTAGGTGGCGGGAGGGCCATTGAGCAGTTCTTC. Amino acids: CASSVGGGRAIEQFF. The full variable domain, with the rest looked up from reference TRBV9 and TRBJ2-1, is DSGVTQTPKHLITATGQRVTLRCSPRSGDLSVYWYQQSLDQGLQFLIQYYNGEERAKGNILERFSAQQFPDLHSELNLSSLELGDSALYFCASSVGGGRAIEQFFGPGTRLTVL.

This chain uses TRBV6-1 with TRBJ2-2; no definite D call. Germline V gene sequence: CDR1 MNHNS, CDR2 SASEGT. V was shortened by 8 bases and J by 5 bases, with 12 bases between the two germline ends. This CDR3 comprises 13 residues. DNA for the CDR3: TGTGCCAGCGAGTCGCACGGAACCGGGGAGCTGTTTTTT. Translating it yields CASESHGTGELFF.

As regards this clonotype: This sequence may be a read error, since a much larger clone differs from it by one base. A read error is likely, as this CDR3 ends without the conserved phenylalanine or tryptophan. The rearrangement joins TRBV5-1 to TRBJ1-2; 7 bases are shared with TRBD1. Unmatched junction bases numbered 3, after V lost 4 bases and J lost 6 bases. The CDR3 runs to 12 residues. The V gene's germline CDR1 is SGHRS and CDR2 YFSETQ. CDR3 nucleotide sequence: TGCGCCAGCAGCACAGGGGCGAATGGCTACACCCTC. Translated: CASSTGANGYTL.

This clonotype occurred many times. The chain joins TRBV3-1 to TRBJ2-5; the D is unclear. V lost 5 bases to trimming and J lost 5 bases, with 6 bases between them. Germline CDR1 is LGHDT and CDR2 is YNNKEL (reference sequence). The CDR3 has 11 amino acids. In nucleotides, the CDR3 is TGTGCCAGCAGCGAGACTGAGACCCAGTACTTC. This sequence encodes CASSETETQYF.

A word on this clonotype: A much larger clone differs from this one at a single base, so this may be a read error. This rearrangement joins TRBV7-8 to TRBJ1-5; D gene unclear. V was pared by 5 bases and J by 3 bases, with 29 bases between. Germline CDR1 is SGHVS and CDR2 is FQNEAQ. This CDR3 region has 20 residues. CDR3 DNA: TGTGCCAGCAGCCGGTGGACCGAGGGTGGCGGTCCCCCGAACAATCAGCCCCAGCATTTT. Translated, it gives CASSRWTEGGGPPNNQPQHF.

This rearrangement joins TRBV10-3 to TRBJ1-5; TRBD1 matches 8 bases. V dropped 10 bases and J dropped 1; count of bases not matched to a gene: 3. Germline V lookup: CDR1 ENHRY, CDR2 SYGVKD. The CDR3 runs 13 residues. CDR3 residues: CATGQGSNQPQHF. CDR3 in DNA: TGTGCCACCGGACAGGGAAGCAATCAGCCCCAGCATTTT.

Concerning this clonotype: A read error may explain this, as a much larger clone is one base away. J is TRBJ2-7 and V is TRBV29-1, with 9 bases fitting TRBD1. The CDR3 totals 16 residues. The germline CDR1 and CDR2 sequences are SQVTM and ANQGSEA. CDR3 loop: CSVEWVTTGGSYGQYF. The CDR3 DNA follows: TGCAGCGTTGAGTGGGTTACGACAGGGGGTAGTTACGGGCAGTACTTC.

DNA of the CDR3: TGTGCCAGCAGTGAGGGACCAAAGAACACCGGGGAGCTGTTTTTT. It codes for CASSEGPKNTGELFF. This sequence joins TRBV12-3 or TRBV12-4 and TRBJ2-2; D is tentatively TRBD1 or TRBD2 (5 bases each). The CDR3 spans 15 residues. Trimming pared 5 bases from V and 1 base from J, leaving 11 bases between.

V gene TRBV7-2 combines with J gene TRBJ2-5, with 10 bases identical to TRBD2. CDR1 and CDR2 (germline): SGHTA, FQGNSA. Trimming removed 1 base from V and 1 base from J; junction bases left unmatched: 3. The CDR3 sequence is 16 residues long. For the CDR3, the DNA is TGTGCCAGCAGCTTAGTAGCGGGGGGCCCCCAAGAGACCCAGTACTTC. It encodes CASSLVAGGPQETQYF.

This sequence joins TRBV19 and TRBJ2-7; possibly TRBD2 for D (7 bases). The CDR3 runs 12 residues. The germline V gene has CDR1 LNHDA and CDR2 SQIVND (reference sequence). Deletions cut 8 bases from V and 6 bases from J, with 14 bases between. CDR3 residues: CASPRGGGEQYF. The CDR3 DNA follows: TGTGCCAGTCCCCGGGGAGGGGGCGAGCAGTACTTC. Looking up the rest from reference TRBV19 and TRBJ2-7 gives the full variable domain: DGGITQSPKYLFRKEGQNVTLSCEQNLNHDAMYWYRQDPGQGLRLIYYSQIVNDFQKGDIAEGYSVSREKKESFPLTVTSAQKNPTAFYLCASPRGGGEQYFGPGTRLTVT.

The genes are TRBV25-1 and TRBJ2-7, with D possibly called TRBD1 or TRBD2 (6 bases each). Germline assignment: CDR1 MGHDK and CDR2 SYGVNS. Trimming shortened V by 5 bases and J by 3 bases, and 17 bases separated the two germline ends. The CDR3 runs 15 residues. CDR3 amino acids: CASSLGGHPSYEQYF. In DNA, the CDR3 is TGTGCCAGCAGTTTGGGGGGACATCCGAGCTACGAGCAGTACTTC.

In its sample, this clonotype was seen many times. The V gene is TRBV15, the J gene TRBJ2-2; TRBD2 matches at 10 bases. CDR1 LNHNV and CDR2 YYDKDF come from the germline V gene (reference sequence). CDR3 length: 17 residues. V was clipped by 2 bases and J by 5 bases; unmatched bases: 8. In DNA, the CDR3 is TGTGCCACCAGCAGATCGCGAACTAGCGGGAATACCGGGGAGCTGTTTTTT. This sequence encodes CATSRSRTSGNTGELFF.

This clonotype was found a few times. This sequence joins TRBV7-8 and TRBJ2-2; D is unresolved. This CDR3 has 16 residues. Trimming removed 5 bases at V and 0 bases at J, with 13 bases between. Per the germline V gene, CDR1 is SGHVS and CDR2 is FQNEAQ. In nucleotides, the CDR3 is TGTGCCAGCAGCAACCCTAGTGGAGCGAACACCGGGGAGCTGTTTTTT. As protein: CASSNPSGANTGELFF.

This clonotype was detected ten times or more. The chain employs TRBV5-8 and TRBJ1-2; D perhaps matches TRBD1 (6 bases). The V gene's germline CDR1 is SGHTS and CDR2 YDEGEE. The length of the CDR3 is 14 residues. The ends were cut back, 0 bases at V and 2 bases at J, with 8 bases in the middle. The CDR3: CASSLEQGNYGYTF. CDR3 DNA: TGTGCCAGCAGCTTGGAACAGGGCAACTATGGCTACACCTTC.